This T cell receptor (beta chain) comes out of a study of cytomegalovirus exposure and HLA in healthy donors. With 3 bases clipped from V and 7 bases from J, the junction kept 9 bases outside the gene matches. Germline values: CDR1 GTSNPN, CDR2 SVGIG (reference sequence). The CDR3 runs 14 residues. Study-wide findings and caveats: The study labeled approximately 150 TCR beta chains cytomegalovirus-associated.

Of note for this clone: The target antigen is unknown.

Use of 60 Vbeta and 13 Jbeta primers characterized the PCR. Sequencing was performed with immunoSEQ multiplex PCR; in TCRdb, only in-frame clones are kept and a portion is missing. Found here are about 190,000 clones, approximately 78% of them singletons; the top ten hold approximately 0.8%. The clonotype was recovered from a woman younger than 35 in good health and CMV-seronegative. The sequencing input was PBMCs. This rearrangement joins TRBV30 to TRBJ2-5; TRBD2 matches 9 bases. CDR3: CAWRTSGTGGTQYF. The CDR3 DNA follows: TGTGCCTGGAGGACTAGCGGCACAGGAGGGACCCAGTACTTC.